Below, 3 T cell receptor beta chains from the same sample are listed, as sequenced in a study of cytotoxic CD8 clonotypes in ibrutinib-treated CLL. Only in-frame clones appear in the TCRdb table, and some are missing; sequencing was by immunoSEQ multiplex PCR. The table lists 15,000 or so clones, about 86% of them singletons. The sequencing used PBMCs, collected before ibrutinib treatment. The origin of the receptors is a human donor with chronic lymphocytic leukemia.

The rearrangement links TRBV9 to TRBJ1-2, with D tentatively TRBD1 (6 bases). This CDR3 spans 16 amino acids. The V gene lost 0 bases and the J gene lost 5 bases, with 17 bases spanning the gap. The V gene's germline CDR1 is SGDLS and CDR2 YYNGEE. The CDR3 DNA is TGTGCCAGCAGCGTAGTGTCCCAGGGGACGCGATATGGCTACACCTTC. Its protein product is CASSVVSQGTRYGYTF.

V and J are TRBV6-1 and TRBJ2-7, with a possible D match to TRBD1 (5 bases). The germline gives CDR1 MNHNS, CDR2 SASEGT. CDR3 size: 15 residues. The V and J ends lost 2 bases and 0 bases respectively, with 11 bases between them. CDR3 bases: TGTGCCAGCAGTGAAACTGGACACAGCTCCTACGAGCAGTACTTC. Protein product: CASSETGHSSYEQYF.

The J gene is TRBJ2-7, the V gene TRBV6-5; 7 positions match TRBD2. The CDR3 spans 15 residues. The germline V gene has CDR1 MNHEY and CDR2 SVGAGI. The V gene end was trimmed by 0 bases and the J gene end by 2 bases; junction bases not matched to a gene: 4. CDR3 amino acids: CASSYSRETAYEQYF. CDR3 bases: TGTGCCAGCAGTTACTCGCGGGAGACCGCCTACGAGCAGTACTTC.